Shown below are 14 T cell receptor beta chains from a single sample sequenced in a study of response to subunit inactivated influenza vaccine. MiXCR, run by TCRdb on the RT-PCR reads, gives a single entry per CDR3 protein. The data hold about 570,000 distinct CDR3 sequences, with about 10% observed a single time. These records were also assigned to another study, of T cells expressing NK-cell markers. That paper notes: Production of TCR beta cDNA relied on 5'RACE template switching with UMIs.

This specimen consisted of PBMCs from blood, obtained on the day of vaccination. The receptors here all came from a middle-aged man who received an inactivated influenza vaccine.

The sample holds a few counts of this clonotype. The chain employs TRBV25-1 and TRBJ2-5, with 9 nucleotides matching TRBD2. This CDR3 contains 15 residues. Unmatched junction bases numbered 11, after V lost 3 bases and J lost 9 bases. The germline CDR1 and CDR2 sequences are MGHDK and SYGVNS. This CDR3 is CASSDRLAGGPAQYF. CDR3 sequence (DNA): TGTGCCAGCAGTGACCGTCTGGCGGGAGGGCCGGCCCAGTACTTC. The variable domain in full, completed from reference TRBV25-1 and TRBJ2-5, reads EADIYQTPRYLVIGTGKKITLECSQTMGHDKMYWYQQDPGMELHLIHYSYGVNSTEKGDLSSESTVSRIRTEHFPLTLESARPSHTSQYLCASSDRLAGGPAQYFGPGTRLLVL.

This sequence joins TRBV12-3 or TRBV12-4 and TRBJ2-4; D is perhaps TRBD1 (6 bases). The CDR3 length is 14 residues. Trimming removed 3 bases from V and 4 bases from J, with 10 bases in between. The DNA of the CDR3 is TGTGCCAGCAGTTTGGGGACAAGAAAAAACATTCAGTACTTC. Protein: CASSLGTRKNIQYF.

This clonotype turned up a few times. V usage is TRBV7-2 and J usage is TRBJ2-7; TRBD1 is a possible D gene (6 bases). Germline CDR1 reads SGHTA; CDR2 reads FQGNSA. Trimming pared 5 bases from V and 8 bases from J, leaving 16 bases between. There are 13 residues in the CDR3. The CDR3 region is CASSPQGPGQQYF. The CDR3 coding sequence is TGTGCCAGCAGCCCACAGGGTCCGGGACAGCAGTACTTC.

There are a few counts of this clonotype. CDR3 nucleotide sequence: TGCGCCAGCAGCCAAGGGGCTCTACACACAGTAGCACCCTACACAGATACGCAGTATTTT. Encoded protein: CASSQGALHTVAPYTDTQYF. This chain connects TRBV4-3 to TRBJ2-3; D uncertain. V was trimmed by 1 base and J by 2 bases, leaving 25 bases between them. The CDR3 runs to 20 residues. The germline CDR1 and CDR2 sequences are LGHNA and YSLEER.

This clonotype was observed a handful of times. The J gene is TRBJ1-2, the V gene TRBV12-3 or TRBV12-4; D is uncertain. The CDR3 is 13 amino acids. V lost 1 base to trimming and J lost 3 bases, with 6 bases between them. CDR3 sequence: CASSLGVDYGYTF. The DNA of the CDR3 is TGTGCCAGCAGTTTAGGGGTGGACTATGGCTACACCTTC.

A few counts support this clonotype. This chain joins TRBV25-1 and TRBJ1-1, with D possibly TRBD1 on 6 matching bases. CDR1 is MGHDK and CDR2 is SYGVNS in the germline V gene. This CDR3 region has 15 residues. The ends were cut back, 4 bases at V and 6 bases at J, with 18 bases in the middle. CDR3 residues: CASSATQGPGAEAFF. DNA of the CDR3: TGTGCCAGCAGTGCAACACAGGGTCCAGGGGCTGAAGCTTTCTTT.

A few counts support this clonotype. The J gene is TRBJ2-2, the V gene TRBV18; 11 nucleotides agree with TRBD1. The CDR3 loop spans 17 amino acids. The junction had 4 bases not matched to a gene; V was cut back by 0 bases and J by 4 bases. Germline CDR1 KGHSH, CDR2 LQKENI. The CDR3 here is CASSPPWTGGFTGELFF. The CDR3 DNA sequence: TGTGCCAGCTCACCACCGTGGACAGGGGGCTTCACCGGGGAGCTGTTTTTT.

The chain couples TRBV7-2 to TRBJ2-3; D not certain. CDR3 length: 14 amino acids. V lost 5 bases and J 1 base, leaving 10 bases between the germline ends. CDR1 SGHTA and CDR2 FQGNSA come from the germline V gene. The CDR3 bases are TGTGCCAGCAGCGCCCAGGTCGGCACAGATACGCAGTATTTT. Its translation is CASSAQVGTDTQYF. The full variable domain, rest sourced from reference TRBV7-2 and TRBJ2-3, is GAGVSQSPSNKVTEKGKDVELRCDPISGHTALYWYRQSLGQGLEFLIYFQGNSAPDKSGLPSDRFSAERTGGSVSTLTIQRTQQEDSAVYLCASSAQVGTDTQYFGPGTRLTVL.

This clonotype was counted between two and nine times. The chain has TRBV5-1 and TRBJ2-7; 12 bases map to TRBD1. In germline, CDR1 is SGHRS, CDR2 YFSETQ. The CDR3 is made up of 15 amino acids. The trim removed 2 bases at V and 4 bases at J, leaving 4 bases unmatched. The DNA of the CDR3 is TGCGCCAGCAGCTTCGGGACAGGGGGCGGATACGAGCAGTACTTC. Translating gives CASSFGTGGGYEQYF.

The chain couples TRBV7-9 to TRBJ2-3; D uncertain. CDR1 is SEHNR and CDR2 is FQNEAQ in the germline V gene (reference sequence). Trimming stripped 10 bases from V and 2 bases from J, with 4 bases between. This CDR3 region has 10 residues. The CDR3: CATHTDTQYF. In DNA form, the CDR3 reads TGTGCCACCCACACAGATACGCAGTATTTT. The variable domain in full, with the rest retrieved from reference TRBV7-9 and TRBJ2-3, is DTGVSQNPRHKITKRGQNVTFRCDPISEHNRLYWYRQTLGQGPEFLTYFQNEAQLEKSRLLSDRFSAERPKGSFSTLEIQRTEQGDSAMYLCATHTDTQYFGPGTRLTVL.

J is TRBJ2-2 and V is TRBV10-3; D ambiguous. CDR1 and CDR2 from the germline V gene are ENHRY and SYGVKD. Trimming removed 2 bases from V and 4 bases from J, with 5 bases in between. The CDR3 is 13 residues long. The CDR3 here is CAISEGPTGELFF. The CDR3 DNA reads as TGTGCCATCAGTGAGGGCCCCACCGGGGAGCTGTTTTTT.

This clonotype was counted between two and nine times. The chain couples TRBV5-6 to TRBJ2-5; TRBD2 agrees at 10 bases. The trim removed 2 bases at V and 0 bases at J, leaving 1 base unmatched. This CDR3 has 15 residues. Germline loops: CDR1 SGHDT, CDR2 YYEEEE. CDR3 nucleotides: TGTGCCAGCAGCTTTGGACTAGCGGACCAAGAGACCCAGTACTTC. Its translation is CASSFGLADQETQYF.

V is TRBV20-1 and J is TRBJ1-1, with D possibly matching TRBD1 (6 bases). V lost 3 bases and J 1 base, leaving 12 bases between the germline ends. The CDR3 has 14 residues. Germline V gives CDR1 DFQATT, CDR2 SNEGSKA (reference sequence). The CDR3 loop reads CSASWGRQNTEAFF. For the CDR3, the DNA is TGCAGTGCTAGCTGGGGGCGACAGAACACTGAAGCTTTCTTT.

The genes are TRBV5-1 and TRBJ2-5, with 7 bases matching TRBD2. CDR1 SGHRS and CDR2 YFSETQ come from the germline V gene. V trimming: 4 bases; J trimming: 5 bases; junction bases outside the gene matches: 14. The CDR3 is made up of 16 amino acids. CDR3 bases: TGCGCCAGCAGCCCGGGGACTACCACCCTTAAGGAGACCCAGTACTTC. Amino acids: CASSPGTTTLKETQYF.